This T cell receptor beta chain was documented in a study of yellow fever vaccine responses in identical twins. Study observations and caveats: After vaccination, twins' T cell response reportedly seemed partly convergent, partly personalized.

Germline V gene data show CDR1 as SGHTA and CDR2 as FQGTGA. Trimming took 5 bases from V and 4 from J; bases not matched to a gene: 6. The CDR3 length is 14 residues. This clonotype was found once. Its antigen remains unidentified. Each CDR3 protein is one row after TCRdb ran MiXCR on the RT-PCR reads. The top ten hold about 0.65% of the sample, which has about 14,000 distinct CDR3 sequences, roughly 83% seen once. The sequencing here drew on T cells from blood (PBMCs), unsorted or a sorted subset (not recorded which), taken before or after yellow fever vaccination (not recorded which). This receptor was taken from a young woman who received the yellow fever vaccine. V usage is TRBV7-3 and J usage is TRBJ2-3, with 7 bases lining up with TRBD2. The CDR3: CASSPGRNSDTQYF. As DNA, the CDR3 is TGTGCCAGCAGCCCCGGGAGGAACTCAGATACGCAGTATTTT.